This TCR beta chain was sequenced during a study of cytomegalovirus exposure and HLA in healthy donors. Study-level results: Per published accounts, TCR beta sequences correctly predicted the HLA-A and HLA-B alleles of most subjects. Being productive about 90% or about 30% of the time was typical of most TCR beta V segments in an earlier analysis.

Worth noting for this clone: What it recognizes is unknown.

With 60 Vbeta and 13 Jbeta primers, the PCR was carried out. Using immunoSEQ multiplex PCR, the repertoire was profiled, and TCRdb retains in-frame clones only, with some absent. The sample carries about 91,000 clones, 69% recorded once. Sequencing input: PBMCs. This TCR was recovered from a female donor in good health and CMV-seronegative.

The CDR3, as DNA: TGTGCCAGTAGTATCGTCCCCCAGGGTTCAACTGAAGCTTTCTTT. This gives the protein CASSIVPQGSTEAFF. V and J are TRBV19 and TRBJ1-1, with D possibly being TRBD1 (5 bases). Germline V gene data show CDR1 as LNHDA and CDR2 as SQIVND (reference sequence). V lost 3 bases and J lost 5, with 16 bases in between. This CDR3 is 15 amino acids long.